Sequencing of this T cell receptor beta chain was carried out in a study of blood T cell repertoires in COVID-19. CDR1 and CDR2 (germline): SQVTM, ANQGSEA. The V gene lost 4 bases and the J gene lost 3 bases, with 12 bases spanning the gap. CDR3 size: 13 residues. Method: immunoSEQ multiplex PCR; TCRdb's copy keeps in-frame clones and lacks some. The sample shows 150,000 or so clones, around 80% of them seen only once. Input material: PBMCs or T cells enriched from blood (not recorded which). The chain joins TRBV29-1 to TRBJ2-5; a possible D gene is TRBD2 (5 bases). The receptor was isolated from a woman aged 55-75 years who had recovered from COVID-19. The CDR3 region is CSVGPREEETQYF. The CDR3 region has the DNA TGCAGCGTTGGCCCCCGGGAAGAAGAGACCCAGTACTTC.